A single T cell receptor (beta chain) is shown here with its context. The sample originates from a study of blood T cell repertoires in COVID-19. Source study methods: The assay estimated nucleated cells by amplifying reference gene primers. Here immunoSEQ multiplex PCR was the method, and the copy in TCRdb shows in-frame clones only, minus some. That table supplies the V and J calls and clone size; D and trimming were determined from the DNA. Here the sample spans about 69,000 clones, more than 75% being singletons. The source material was peripheral blood. This receptor was identified in a human donor in a cohort sampled during active COVID-19.

CDR3 residues: CASSTRTGGQPQHF. The CDR3, as DNA: TGTGCCAGTAGTACCCGGACAGGGGGTCAGCCCCAGCATTTT. V is TRBV19 and J is TRBJ1-5, with 10 positions matching TRBD1. Germline V gene sequence: CDR1 LNHDA, CDR2 SQIVND (reference sequence). J lost 6 bases, V lost 4 bases, and 3 bases had no gene match. The CDR3 is 14 residues long. Full variable domain (outside the CDR3, taken from reference TRBV19 and TRBJ1-5): DGGITQSPKYLFRKEGQNVTLSCEQNLNHDAMYWYRQDPGQGLRLIYYSQIVNDFQKGDIAEGYSVSREKKESFPLTVTSAQKNPTAFYLCASSTRTGGQPQHFGDGTRLSIL.